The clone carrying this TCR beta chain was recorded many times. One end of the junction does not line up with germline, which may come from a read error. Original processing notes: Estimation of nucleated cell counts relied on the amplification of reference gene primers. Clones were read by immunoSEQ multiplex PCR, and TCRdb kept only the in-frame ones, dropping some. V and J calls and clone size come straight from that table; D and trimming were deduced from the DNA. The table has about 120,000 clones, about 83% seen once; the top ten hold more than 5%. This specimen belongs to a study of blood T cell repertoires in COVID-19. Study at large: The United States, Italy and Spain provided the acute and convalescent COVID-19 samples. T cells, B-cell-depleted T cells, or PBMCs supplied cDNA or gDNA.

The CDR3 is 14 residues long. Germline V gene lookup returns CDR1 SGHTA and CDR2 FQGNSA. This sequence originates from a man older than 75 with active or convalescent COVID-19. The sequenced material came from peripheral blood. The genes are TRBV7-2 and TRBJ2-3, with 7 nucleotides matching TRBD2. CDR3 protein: CASILTAGSDTQYF. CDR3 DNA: TGTGCCAGCATCTTAACAGCGGGGTCAGATACGCAGTATTTT.